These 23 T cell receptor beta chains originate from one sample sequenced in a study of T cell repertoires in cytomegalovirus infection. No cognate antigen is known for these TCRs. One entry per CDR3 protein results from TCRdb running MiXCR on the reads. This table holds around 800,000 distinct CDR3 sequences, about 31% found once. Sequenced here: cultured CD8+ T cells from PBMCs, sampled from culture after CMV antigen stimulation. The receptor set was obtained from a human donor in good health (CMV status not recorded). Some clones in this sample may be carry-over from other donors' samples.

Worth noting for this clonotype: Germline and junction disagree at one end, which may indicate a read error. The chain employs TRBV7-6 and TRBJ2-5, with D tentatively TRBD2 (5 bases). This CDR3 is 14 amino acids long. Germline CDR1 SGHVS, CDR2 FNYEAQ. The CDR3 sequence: CASSFGRYHETQYF. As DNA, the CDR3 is TGTGCCAGCAGCTTTGGGAGATACCACGAGACCCAGTACTTC.

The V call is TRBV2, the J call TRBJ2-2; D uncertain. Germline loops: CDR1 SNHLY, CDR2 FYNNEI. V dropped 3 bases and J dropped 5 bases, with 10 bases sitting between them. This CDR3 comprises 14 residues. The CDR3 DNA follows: TGTGCCAGCAGTGACGGGCTCCTTACCGGGGAGCTGTTTTTT. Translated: CASSDGLLTGELFF.

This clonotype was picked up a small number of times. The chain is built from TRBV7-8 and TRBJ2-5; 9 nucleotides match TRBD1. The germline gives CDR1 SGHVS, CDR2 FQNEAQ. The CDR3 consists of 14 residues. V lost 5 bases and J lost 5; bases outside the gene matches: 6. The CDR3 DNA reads TGTGCCAGCAGCCGACAGGGGGATGGGGAGACCCAGTACTTC. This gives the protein CASSRQGDGETQYF.

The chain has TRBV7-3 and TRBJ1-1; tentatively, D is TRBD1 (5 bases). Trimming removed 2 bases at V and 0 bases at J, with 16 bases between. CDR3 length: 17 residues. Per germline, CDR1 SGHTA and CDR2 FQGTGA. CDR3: CASSLAGGDGMNTEAFF. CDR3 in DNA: TGTGCCAGCAGCTTAGCCGGAGGGGACGGAATGAACACTGAAGCTTTCTTT.

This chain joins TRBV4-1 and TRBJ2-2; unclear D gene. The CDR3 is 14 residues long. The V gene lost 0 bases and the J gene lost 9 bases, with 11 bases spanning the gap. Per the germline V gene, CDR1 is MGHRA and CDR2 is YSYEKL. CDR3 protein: CASSQDVILWELFF. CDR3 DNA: TGCGCCAGCAGCCAAGACGTAATACTCTGGGAGCTGTTTTTT.

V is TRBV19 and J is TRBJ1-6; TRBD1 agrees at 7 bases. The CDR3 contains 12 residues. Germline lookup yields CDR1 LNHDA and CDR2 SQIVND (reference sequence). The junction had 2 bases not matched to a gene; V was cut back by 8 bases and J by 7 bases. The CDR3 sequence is CASLQGNSPLHF. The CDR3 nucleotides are TGTGCCAGTCTACAGGGGAATTCACCCCTCCACTTT.

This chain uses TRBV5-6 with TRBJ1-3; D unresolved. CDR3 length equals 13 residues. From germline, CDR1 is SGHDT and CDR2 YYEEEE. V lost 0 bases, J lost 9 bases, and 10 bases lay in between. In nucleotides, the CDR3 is TGTGCCAGCAGCTTGGCCCCCTCGGGCACCATATATTTT. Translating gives CASSLAPSGTIYF.

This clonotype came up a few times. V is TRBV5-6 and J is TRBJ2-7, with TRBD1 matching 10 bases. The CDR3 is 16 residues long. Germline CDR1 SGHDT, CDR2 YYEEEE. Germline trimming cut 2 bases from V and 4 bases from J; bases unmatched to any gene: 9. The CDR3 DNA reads TGTGCCAGCAGCTTCTGGACGTGGACAGGGGGATACGAGCAGTACGTC. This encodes CASSFWTWTGGYEQYV.

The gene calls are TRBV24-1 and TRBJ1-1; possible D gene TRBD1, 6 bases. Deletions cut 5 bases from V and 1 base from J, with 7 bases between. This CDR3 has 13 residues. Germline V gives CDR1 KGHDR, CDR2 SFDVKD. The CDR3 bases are TGTGCCACCAGTGGCAGGGGGAACACTGAAGCTTTCTTT. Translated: CATSGRGNTEAFF.

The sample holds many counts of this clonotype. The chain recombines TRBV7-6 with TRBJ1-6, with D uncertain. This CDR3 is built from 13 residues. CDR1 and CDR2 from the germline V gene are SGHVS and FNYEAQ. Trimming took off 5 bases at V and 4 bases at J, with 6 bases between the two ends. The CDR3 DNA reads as TGTGCCAGCAGCCCGGGGTATAATTCACCCCTCCACTTT. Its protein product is CASSPGYNSPLHF.

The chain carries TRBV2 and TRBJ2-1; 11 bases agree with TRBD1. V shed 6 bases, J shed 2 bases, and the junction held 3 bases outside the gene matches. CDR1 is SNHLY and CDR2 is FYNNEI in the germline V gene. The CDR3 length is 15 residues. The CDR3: CASRGGQGAYNEQFF. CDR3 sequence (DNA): TGTGCCAGCAGAGGGGGACAGGGGGCCTACAATGAGCAGTTCTTC.

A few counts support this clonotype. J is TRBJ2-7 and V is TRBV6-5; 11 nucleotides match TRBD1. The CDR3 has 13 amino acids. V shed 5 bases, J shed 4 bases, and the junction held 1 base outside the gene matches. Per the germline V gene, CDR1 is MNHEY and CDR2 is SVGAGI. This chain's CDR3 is CASSRDRGYEQYV. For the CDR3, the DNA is TGTGCCAGCAGTCGGGACAGGGGGTACGAGCAGTACGTC.

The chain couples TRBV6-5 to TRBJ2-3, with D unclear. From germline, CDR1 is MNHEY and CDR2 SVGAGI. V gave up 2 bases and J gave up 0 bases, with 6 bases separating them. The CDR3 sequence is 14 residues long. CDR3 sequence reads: CASSYIRSTDTQYF. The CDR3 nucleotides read TGTGCCAGCAGTTACATCCGAAGCACAGATACGCAGTATTTT.

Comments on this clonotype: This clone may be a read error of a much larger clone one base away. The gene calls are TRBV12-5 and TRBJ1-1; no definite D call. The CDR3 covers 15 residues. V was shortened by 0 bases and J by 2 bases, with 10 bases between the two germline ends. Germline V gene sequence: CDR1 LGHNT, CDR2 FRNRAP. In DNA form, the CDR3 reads TGTGCTAGTGGTTTGGTACGGCCAGGCAACACTGAAGCTTTCTTT. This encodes CASGLVRPGNTEAFF.

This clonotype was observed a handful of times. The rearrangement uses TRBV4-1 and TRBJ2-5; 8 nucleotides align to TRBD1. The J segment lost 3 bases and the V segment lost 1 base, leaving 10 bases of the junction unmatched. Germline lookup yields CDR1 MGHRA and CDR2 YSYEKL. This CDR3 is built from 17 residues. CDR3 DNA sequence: TGCGCCAGCAGCCAAGGTCCGGGACAGGCCTTAGAAGAGACCCAGTACTTC. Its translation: CASSQGPGQALEETQYF.

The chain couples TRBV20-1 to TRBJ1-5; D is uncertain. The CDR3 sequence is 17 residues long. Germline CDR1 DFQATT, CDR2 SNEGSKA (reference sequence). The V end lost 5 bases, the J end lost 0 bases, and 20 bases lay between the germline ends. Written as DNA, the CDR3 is TGCAGTGCTCCGGTGTGGGCGGAACAAAATAGCAATCAGCCCCAGCATTTT. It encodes CSAPVWAEQNSNQPQHF.

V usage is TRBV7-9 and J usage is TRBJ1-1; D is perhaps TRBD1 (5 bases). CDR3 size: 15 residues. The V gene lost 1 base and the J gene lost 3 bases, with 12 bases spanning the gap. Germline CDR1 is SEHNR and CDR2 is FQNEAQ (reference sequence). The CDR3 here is CASSLGGDFYTEAFF. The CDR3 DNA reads TGTGCCAGCAGCTTAGGGGGGGACTTCTACACTGAAGCTTTCTTT.

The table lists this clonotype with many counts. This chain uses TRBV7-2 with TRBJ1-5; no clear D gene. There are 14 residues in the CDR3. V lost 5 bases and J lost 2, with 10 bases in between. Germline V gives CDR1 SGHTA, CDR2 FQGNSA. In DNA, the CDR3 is TGTGCCAGCAGCATGACTACGGGCAATCAGCCCCAGCATTTT. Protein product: CASSMTTGNQPQHF. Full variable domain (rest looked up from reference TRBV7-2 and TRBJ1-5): GAGVSQSPSNKVTEKGKDVELRCDPISGHTALYWYRQSLGQGLEFLIYFQGNSAPDKSGLPSDRFSAERTGGSVSTLTIQRTQQEDSAVYLCASSMTTGNQPQHFGDGTRLSIL.

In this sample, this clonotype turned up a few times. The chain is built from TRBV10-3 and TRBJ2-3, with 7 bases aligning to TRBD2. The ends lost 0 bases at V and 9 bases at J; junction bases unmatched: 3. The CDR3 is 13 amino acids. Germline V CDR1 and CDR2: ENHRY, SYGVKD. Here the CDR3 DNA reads TGTGCCATCAGTGAGTCGAGACTAGCCACGCAGTATTTT. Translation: CAISESRLATQYF.

The CDR3 nucleotides are TGTATCTCTGTTCTCTTCAACAGGGGACGCGGCTACACCTTC. Amino acids: CISVLFNRGRGYTF. The rearrangement links TRBV7-5 to TRBJ1-2; TRBD1, the table's D call, was not compared with the DNA. TRBV7-5 is noted as a pseudogene. The CDR3 sequence is 14 residues long.

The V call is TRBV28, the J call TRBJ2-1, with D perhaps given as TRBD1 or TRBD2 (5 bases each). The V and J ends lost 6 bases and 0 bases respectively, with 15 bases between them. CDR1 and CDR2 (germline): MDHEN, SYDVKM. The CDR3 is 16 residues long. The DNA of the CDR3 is TGTGCCAGCAGCAGAACCGGGACCGTCTCCTACAATGAGCAGTTCTTC. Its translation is CASSRTGTVSYNEQFF.

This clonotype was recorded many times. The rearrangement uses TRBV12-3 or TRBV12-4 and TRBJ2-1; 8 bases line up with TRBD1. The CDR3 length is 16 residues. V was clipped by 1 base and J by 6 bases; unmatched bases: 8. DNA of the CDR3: TGTGCCAGCAGTTTAGGGTCGACAGGGGTAGGCAATGAGCAGTTCTTC. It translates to CASSLGSTGVGNEQFF.

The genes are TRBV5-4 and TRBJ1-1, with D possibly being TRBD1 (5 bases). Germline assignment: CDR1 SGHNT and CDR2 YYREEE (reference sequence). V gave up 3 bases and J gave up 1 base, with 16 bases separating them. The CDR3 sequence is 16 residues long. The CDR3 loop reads CASSSVPGTSNTEAFF. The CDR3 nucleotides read TGTGCCAGCAGCTCCGTACCAGGGACCTCGAACACTGAAGCTTTCTTT.